The clone carrying this T cell receptor (beta chain) came up many times. The target antigen is unknown. The TCR beta CDR3 regions underwent amplification using RNA transcripts as the source. The study used the HTBI primer set for a first-round RT-PCR of the TCR CDR3. Using its own MiXCR run on the multiplex PCR reads, TCRdb lists one record per CDR3 protein. This sample has 700,000 or so distinct CDR3 sequences; roughly 15% occur once, and the top ten carry approximately 8.4%. Diagnoses used clinical symptoms, serum thyroxine and TRAb, thyroid ultrasound and orbital computed tomography. These data come from a study of T cells in Graves' hyperthyroidism and ophthalmopathy. On the study more broadly: Peripheral blood was secured at the point of initial diagnosis, before any treatment.

General observations from the study: Stable hyperthyroidism was told apart from ophthalmopathy by a model built on 13 V-J features. Most expanded thyroid clonotypes above 0.001 also appeared in blood.

The sample was blood. The receptor comes from a man younger than 35 with Graves' hyperthyroidism.

The CDR3 region has the DNA TGTGCCAGCCAAACTCACGAGAACACTGAAGCTTTCTTT. It codes for CASQTHENTEAFF. The rearrangement links TRBV28 to TRBJ1-1; D unresolved. Germline CDR1 and CDR2: MDHEN and SYDVKM. This CDR3 comprises 13 residues. V lost 8 bases and J lost 1, with 11 bases in between.